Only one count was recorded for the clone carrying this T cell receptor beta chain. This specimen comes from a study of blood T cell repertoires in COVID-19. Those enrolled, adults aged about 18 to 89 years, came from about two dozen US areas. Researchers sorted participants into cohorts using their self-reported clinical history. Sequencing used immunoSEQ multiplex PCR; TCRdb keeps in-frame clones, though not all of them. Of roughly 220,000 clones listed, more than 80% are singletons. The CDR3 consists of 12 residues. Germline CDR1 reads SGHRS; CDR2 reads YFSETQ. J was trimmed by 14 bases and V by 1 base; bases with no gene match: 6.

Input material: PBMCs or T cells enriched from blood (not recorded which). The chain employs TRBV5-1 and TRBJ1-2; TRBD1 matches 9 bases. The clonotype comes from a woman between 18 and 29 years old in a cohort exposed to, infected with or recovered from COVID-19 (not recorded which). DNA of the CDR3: TGCGCCAGCAGCTTGCTGGACAGGGGTCCGACCTTC. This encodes CASSLLDRGPTF.